This T cell receptor (beta chain) was captured in a study of T cell repertoires in cytomegalovirus infection. The germline gives CDR1 DFQATT, CDR2 SNEGSKA (reference sequence). The CDR3 length is 15 residues. V gave up 0 bases and J gave up 4 bases; unmatched junction bases: 6. Using its own MiXCR run on the reads, TCRdb lists one record per CDR3 protein. The sample consists of approximately 470,000 distinct CDR3 sequences, about 44% of them appearing once. Study results and caveats: There were HLA-C-restricted CMV-specific TCR beta clonotypes dominating the ex vivo response.

With regard to this clonotype: The antigen is not known.

This TCR was recovered from a human donor in good health (CMV status not recorded). Some clones in this sample may be carry-over from other donors' samples. The V and J genes are TRBV20-1 and TRBJ2-3; TRBD2 aligns across 8 bases. The material sequenced was cultured PBMCs, taken from culture after CMV antigen stimulation. CDR3 sequence (DNA): TGCAGTGCTAGAGATAGGAGCGGGGGATCAGATACGCAGTATTTT. Translated, it gives CSARDRSGGSDTQYF.